This T cell receptor (beta chain) is drawn from a study of blood T cells in healthy people across ages. This clonotype turned up a few times. The antigen remains unidentified. Every donor provided 9.5 to 10 milliliters of peripheral blood. A sample-barcoded 5' primer and a J-beta primer mix were used in a second PCR of roughly 6 to 11 cycles. Tags on each cDNA molecule came from a template-switch adaptor with 12 random nucleotides. Each CDR3 protein is one row after TCRdb ran MiXCR on the 5' RACE reads. This sample carries approximately 1,100,000 distinct CDR3 sequences, under 55% of them seen once, and the ten largest clones take 18%. This CDR3 has 12 residues. Trimming took 7 bases from V and 4 from J, leaving 9 bases between them. Broader study findings: Comparison with aged donors showed that long-lived donors had more naive CD4+ cells and higher diversity. The study regarded diversity estimates from one million T cells as underestimates.

The sequence derives from a woman aged 55-75 years in good health. Material for sequencing was blood. The chain is built from TRBV12-3 or TRBV12-4 and TRBJ2-3; D not certain. CDR3 nucleotide sequence: TGTGCCAGCACCCTGACCGCAGATACGCAGTATTTT. Translated, it gives CASTLTADTQYF.